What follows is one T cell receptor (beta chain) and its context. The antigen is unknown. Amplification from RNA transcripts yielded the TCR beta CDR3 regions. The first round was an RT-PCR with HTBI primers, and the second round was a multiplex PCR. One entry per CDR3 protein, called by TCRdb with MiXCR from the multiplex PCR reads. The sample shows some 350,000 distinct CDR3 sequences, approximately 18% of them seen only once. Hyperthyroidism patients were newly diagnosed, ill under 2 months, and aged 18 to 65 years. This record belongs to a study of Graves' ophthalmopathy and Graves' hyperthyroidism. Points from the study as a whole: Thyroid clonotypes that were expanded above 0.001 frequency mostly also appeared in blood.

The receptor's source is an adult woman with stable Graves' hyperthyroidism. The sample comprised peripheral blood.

The CDR3 reads CASNVRGPGGLEAFF. CDR3 bases: TGTGCCAGCAATGTCCGGGGCCCGGGAGGGTTGGAAGCTTTCTTT. The chain carries TRBV6-1 and TRBJ1-1; D possibly corresponds to TRBD1 (5 bases). Looked up from germline, CDR1 is MNHNS and CDR2 is SASEGT. This CDR3 region has 15 residues. The germline V and J ends were trimmed by 7 bases and 8 bases, with 23 bases remaining between them.